The rows below give T cell receptor beta chains drawn from one sample of a study of cytomegalovirus exposure and HLA in healthy donors. TCRdb's copy holds only in-frame clones and misses some; the assay was immunoSEQ multiplex PCR. In the table there are some 130,000 clones, around three quarters of which are singletons. Sequencing input: PBMCs. These receptors were taken from a man younger than 40 in good health. Both conserved end residues are part of each CDR3. The D gene is left open where the match is weak. Size is omitted from some rows. Given values are once, few, many or a class for expanded clones.

clone size: .
J gene: TRBJ2-7
V gene: TRBV30
D gene: .
CDR3 length: 15
CDR3 protein: CAWSAGGARYYEQYF
CDR3 DNA: TGTGCCTGGAGTGCGGGTGGTGCGAGGTACTACGAGCAGTACTTC

clone size: .
J gene: TRBJ2-2
V gene: TRBV25-1
D gene: TRBD2
CDR3 length: 18
CDR3 protein: CASSESPSGSENTGELFF
CDR3 DNA: TGTGCCAGCAGTGAATCCCCTAGCGGGAGTGAGAACACCGGGGAGCTGTTTTTT

clone size: .
J gene: TRBJ1-1
V gene: TRBV6-1
D gene: .
CDR3 length: 14
CDR3 protein: CASSLTTGNTEAFF
CDR3 DNA: TGTGCCAGCAGTCTCACAACGGGGAACACTGAAGCTTTCTTT

clone size: .
J gene: TRBJ2-7
V gene: TRBV30
D gene: .
CDR3 length: 16
CDR3 protein: CAWGRGIWDPPAEQYF
CDR3 DNA: TGTGCCTGGGGGAGGGGGATCTGGGACCCGCCTGCCGAGCAGTACTTC

clone size: .
J gene: TRBJ2-7
V gene: TRBV4-1
D gene: .
CDR3 length: 13
CDR3 protein: CASSPGFAYEQYF
CDR3 DNA: TGCGCCAGCAGCCCCGGGTTTGCCTACGAGCAGTACTTC

clone size: .
J gene: TRBJ2-7
V gene: TRBV5-1
D gene: .
CDR3 length: 14
CDR3 protein: CASSLETGVYEQYF
CDR3 DNA: TGCGCCAGCAGCTTGGAAACGGGAGTCTACGAGCAGTACTTC

clone size: few
J gene: TRBJ1-1
V gene: TRBV29-1
D gene: .
CDR3 length: 12
CDR3 protein: CSATQTNTEAFF
CDR3 DNA: TGCAGCGCGACACAAACGAACACTGAAGCTTTCTTT

clone size: few
J gene: TRBJ1-3
V gene: TRBV5-1
D gene: .
CDR3 length: 14
CDR3 protein: CASSLASSGNTIYF
CDR3 DNA: TGCGCCAGCAGCTTGGCCTCCTCTGGAAACACCATATATTTT

clone size: .
J gene: TRBJ2-2
V gene: TRBV14
D gene: TRBD2
CDR3 length: 15
CDR3 protein: CASSQVGRGAGELFF
CDR3 DNA: TGTGCCAGCAGCCAAGTCGGTCGGGGGGCCGGGGAGCTGTTTTTT

clone size: .
J gene: TRBJ2-1
V gene: TRBV4-2
D gene: TRBD2
CDR3 length: 17
CDR3 protein: CASSQEEASGSLYEQFF
CDR3 DNA: TGTGCCAGCAGCCAAGAGGAGGCGAGCGGGAGTCTGTATGAGCAGTTCTTC

clone size: .
J gene: TRBJ1-5
V gene: TRBV28
D gene: TRBD1
CDR3 length: 17
CDR3 protein: CASTRSSRGGLPQPQHF
CDR3 DNA: TGTGCCAGTACAAGATCCTCGAGAGGGGGCTTACCTCAGCCCCAGCATTTT

clone size: .
J gene: TRBJ2-1
V gene: TRBV7-6
D gene: TRBD2
CDR3 length: 15
CDR3 protein: CASSYLAGSYNEQFF
CDR3 DNA: TGTGCCAGCAGCTACCTAGCGGGGTCATACAATGAGCAGTTCTTC

clone size: .
J gene: TRBJ2-1
V gene: TRBV21-1
D gene: .
CDR3 length: 12
CDR3 protein: CASSNRTIEQFF
CDR3 DNA: TGTGCCAGCAGCAACAGGACTATCGAGCAGTTCTTC

clone size: .
J gene: TRBJ1-5
V gene: TRBV7-9
D gene: .
CDR3 length: 13
CDR3 protein: CASRGREDQPQHF
CDR3 DNA: TGTGCCAGCCGGGGTAGGGAAGATCAGCCCCAGCATTTT

clone size: .
J gene: TRBJ2-5
V gene: TRBV28
D gene: .
CDR3 length: 17
CDR3 protein: CASSPTGPRTYQETQYF
CDR3 DNA: TGTGCCAGCAGTCCCACCGGACCGAGGACTTACCAAGAGACCCAGTACTTC

clone size: .
J gene: TRBJ2-5
V gene: TRBV29-1
D gene: .
CDR3 length: 13
CDR3 protein: CSVEGRGEETQYF
CDR3 DNA: TGCAGCGTTGAGGGGAGGGGGGAAGAGACCCAGTACTTC

clone size: .
J gene: TRBJ2-1
V gene: TRBV5-6
D gene: TRBD2
CDR3 length: 19
CDR3 protein: CASSSRPGTSESSYNEQFF
CDR3 DNA: TGTGCCAGCAGCTCTAGACCTGGGACTAGCGAGAGCTCCTACAATGAGCAGTTCTTC

clone size: .
J gene: TRBJ2-3
V gene: TRBV5-1
D gene: TRBD1
CDR3 length: 14
CDR3 protein: CASSLGTGSDTQYF
CDR3 DNA: TGCGCCAGCAGCTTGGGGACAGGGTCAGATACGCAGTATTTT

clone size: .
J gene: TRBJ2-3
V gene: TRBV30
D gene: .
CDR3 length: 12
CDR3 protein: CAWDRDTDTQYF
CDR3 DNA: TGTGCCTGGGACCGGGACACAGATACGCAGTATTTT

clone size: .
J gene: TRBJ1-1
V gene: TRBV7-2
D gene: .
CDR3 length: 18
CDR3 protein: CASSLRRALAAKNTEAFF
CDR3 DNA: TGTGCCAGCAGCCTACGGCGGGCTTTAGCAGCCAAGAACACTGAAGCTTTCTTT

clone size: .
J gene: TRBJ1-4
V gene: TRBV19
D gene: TRBD1
CDR3 length: 13
CDR3 protein: CASRDRGREKLFF
CDR3 DNA: TGTGCCAGCCGGGACAGGGGTCGCGAAAAACTGTTTTTT

clone size: .
J gene: TRBJ2-7
V gene: TRBV27
D gene: .
CDR3 length: 13
CDR3 protein: CASSLTASYEQYF
CDR3 DNA: TGTGCCAGCAGTTTGACAGCCTCCTACGAGCAGTACTTC

clone size: .
J gene: TRBJ2-2
V gene: TRBV7-3
D gene: TRBD2
CDR3 length: 16
CDR3 protein: CASSPRGGAGSGELFF
CDR3 DNA: TGTGCCAGCAGCCCCCGGGGGGGAGCGGGAAGCGGGGAGCTGTTTTTT

clone size: .
J gene: TRBJ2-2
V gene: TRBV19
D gene: TRBD2
CDR3 length: 16
CDR3 protein: CASRGLAGAGTGELFF
CDR3 DNA: TGTGCCAGTAGAGGACTAGCGGGAGCCGGCACCGGGGAGCTGTTTTTT

clone size: .
J gene: TRBJ2-1
V gene: TRBV5-6
D gene: TRBD2
CDR3 length: 16
CDR3 protein: CASSLLGAGDYNEQFF
CDR3 DNA: TGTGCCAGCAGCCTCCTCGGCGCGGGAGACTACAATGAGCAGTTCTTC

clone size: .
J gene: TRBJ2-7
V gene: TRBV5-6
D gene: .
CDR3 length: 12
CDR3 protein: CASTSGGIEQYF
CDR3 DNA: TGTGCCAGCACTTCAGGGGGGATCGAGCAGTACTTC

clone size: .
J gene: TRBJ2-5
V gene: TRBV27
D gene: TRBD2
CDR3 length: 14
CDR3 protein: CASSLFTGGETQYF
CDR3 DNA: TGTGCCAGCAGTCTCTTCACCGGGGGGGAGACCCAGTACTTC

clone size: .
J gene: TRBJ2-7
V gene: TRBV4-3
D gene: TRBD1
CDR3 length: 17
CDR3 protein: CASSQDSWTGGSYEQYF
CDR3 DNA: TGCGCCAGCAGCCAAGATTCTTGGACAGGGGGCTCCTACGAGCAGTACTTC

clone size: .
J gene: TRBJ2-3
V gene: TRBV7-9
D gene: TRBD2
CDR3 length: 16
CDR3 protein: CASSLDVAGGTDTQYF
CDR3 DNA: TGTGCCAGCAGCTTAGACGTTGCGGGAGGAACAGATACGCAGTATTTT

clone size: .
J gene: TRBJ2-2
V gene: TRBV7-9
D gene: .
CDR3 length: 13
CDR3 protein: CASSLPGTGELFF
CDR3 DNA: TGTGCCAGCAGCTTACCCGGGACCGGGGAGCTGTTTTTT

clone size: .
J gene: TRBJ1-1
V gene: TRBV5-8
D gene: TRBD1
CDR3 length: 18
CDR3 protein: CASSFRGGQTRIDTEAFF
CDR3 DNA: TGTGCCAGCAGCTTTAGAGGGGGACAGACCCGCATAGACACTGAAGCTTTCTTT

clone size: few
J gene: TRBJ2-3
V gene: TRBV30
D gene: .
CDR3 length: 15
CDR3 protein: CAWIPRFTSYDTQYF
CDR3 DNA: TGTGCCTGGATCCCCAGGTTCACGTCCTACGATACGCAGTATTTT

clone size: .
J gene: TRBJ2-3
V gene: TRBV9
D gene: .
CDR3 length: 13
CDR3 protein: CASSVTSTDTQYF
CDR3 DNA: TGTGCCAGCAGCGTTACTAGCACAGATACGCAGTATTTT

clone size: few
J gene: TRBJ2-7
V gene: TRBV28
D gene: TRBD1
CDR3 length: 14
CDR3 protein: CASTGTASSYEQYF
CDR3 DNA: TGTGCCAGCACTGGGACAGCCAGCTCCTACGAGCAGTACTTC

clone size: .
J gene: TRBJ1-5
V gene: TRBV7-2
D gene: TRBD1
CDR3 length: 15
CDR3 protein: CASSARTGGNQPQHF
CDR3 DNA: TGTGCCAGCAGCGCCAGGACAGGGGGGAATCAGCCCCAGCATTTT

clone size: few
J gene: TRBJ2-3
V gene: TRBV4-1
D gene: TRBD2
CDR3 length: 18
CDR3 protein: CASSQDRASGRAGDTQYF
CDR3 DNA: TGCGCCAGCAGCCAAGATAGGGCTAGCGGGAGGGCAGGGGATACGCAGTATTTT

clone size: .
J gene: TRBJ2-2
V gene: TRBV21-1
D gene: .
CDR3 length: 18
CDR3 protein: CASSKEELAGVRTGELFF
CDR3 DNA: TGTGCCAGCAGCAAGGAGGAGCTAGCGGGAGTTCGAACCGGGGAGCTGTTTTTT

clone size: .
J gene: TRBJ2-3
V gene: TRBV7-9
D gene: .
CDR3 length: 12
CDR3 protein: CSSSLVADTQYF
CDR3 DNA: TGTTCCAGCAGCTTAGTAGCAGATACGCAGTATTTT

clone size: .
J gene: TRBJ2-5
V gene: TRBV19
D gene: .
CDR3 length: 12
CDR3 protein: CATVDRRETQYF
CDR3 DNA: TGTGCCACCGTAGACAGAAGAGAGACCCAGTACTTC

clone size: .
J gene: TRBJ2-1
V gene: TRBV2
D gene: .
CDR3 length: 15
CDR3 protein: CASSEAGPPDNEQFF
CDR3 DNA: TGTGCCAGCAGTGAGGCAGGTCCGCCTGACAATGAGCAGTTCTTC

clone size: .
J gene: TRBJ2-2
V gene: TRBV9
D gene: TRBD1
CDR3 length: 15
CDR3 protein: CASSDTGVVAGELFF
CDR3 DNA: TGTGCCAGCAGCGACACAGGGGTTGTGGCCGGGGAGCTGTTTTTT

clone size: .
J gene: TRBJ2-7
V gene: TRBV30
D gene: .
CDR3 length: 13
CDR3 protein: CAWSHGQPYEQYF
CDR3 DNA: TGTGCCTGGAGCCATGGGCAACCCTACGAGCAGTACTTC

clone size: .
J gene: TRBJ2-7
V gene: TRBV7-6
D gene: TRBD1
CDR3 length: 14
CDR3 protein: CASSPGTGGGEQYF
CDR3 DNA: TGTGCCAGCAGCCCCGGGACAGGGGGTGGCGAGCAGTACTTC

clone size: .
J gene: TRBJ2-5
V gene: TRBV6-6
D gene: TRBD2
CDR3 length: 16
CDR3 protein: CASSYFGTSGRETQYF
CDR3 DNA: TGTGCCAGCAGTTACTTCGGGACTAGCGGGAGGGAGACCCAGTACTTC

clone size: .
J gene: TRBJ2-1
V gene: TRBV7-8
D gene: .
CDR3 length: 11
CDR3 protein: CASSFQASVFF
CDR3 DNA: TGTGCCAGCAGCTTCCAGGCTAGCGTCTTCTTC

clone size: .
J gene: TRBJ1-1
V gene: TRBV2
D gene: .
CDR3 length: 14
CDR3 protein: CASSVQGRNTEAFF
CDR3 DNA: TGTGCCAGCAGTGTTCAGGGGAGGAACACTGAAGCTTTCTTT